Following are 31 T cell receptor beta chains from one sample sequenced in a study of blood T cells in healthy people across ages. A J-beta primer mix and a sample-barcoded 5' primer were used in a second PCR of roughly 7 to 12 cycles. TCRdb recomputed calls from the 5' RACE reads with MiXCR, one row per CDR3 protein. The sample lists 1.5 million to 2 million distinct CDR3 sequences; around 48% were seen once. Sequencing used blood. The source is a woman between 35 and 50 years old in good health.

Points on this clonotype: At one of its ends the junction is not consistent with the germline gene, which may arise from a read error. The chain is built from TRBV7-2 and TRBJ2-6; D assignment may be TRBD1 or TRBD2 (5 bases each). This CDR3 has 15 amino acids. CDR1 and CDR2 from the germline V gene are SGHTA and FQGNSA. Here the CDR3 reads CASSPSLAGANVPTF. The CDR3 nucleotides read TGTGCCAGCAGCCCGTCCCTAGCTGGGGCCAACGTCCCGACTTTC.

The V call is TRBV28, the J call TRBJ2-3, with D perhaps matching TRBD2 (7 bases). This CDR3 is built from 15 residues. Trimming removed 8 bases at V and 1 base at J, with 16 bases between. Germline CDR1 MDHEN, CDR2 SYDVKM. In DNA form, the CDR3 reads TGTGCCAGCGAGGGGGGGGGGCGAGGCACAGATACGCAGTATTTT. Encoded protein: CASEGGGRGTDTQYF. Using reference TRBV28 and TRBJ2-3 for the parts outside the CDR3, the full variable domain is DVKVTQSSRYLVKRTGEKVFLECVQDMDHENMFWYRQDPGLGLRLIYFSYDVKMKEKGDIPEGYSVSREKKERFSLILESASTNQTSMYLCASEGGGRGTDTQYFGPGTRLTVL.

The table lists this clonotype with a few counts. The chain joins TRBV7-2 to TRBJ2-5; a weak D match, TRBD2 (7 bases). Germline V gene sequence: CDR1 SGHTA, CDR2 FQGNSA. CDR3 length: 14 amino acids. V lost 3 bases to trimming and J lost 5 bases, with 13 bases between them. The CDR3 here is CASSFHGRGETQYF. In nucleotides, the CDR3 is TGTGCCAGCAGCTTCCATGGGAGGGGGGAGACCCAGTACTTC.

The sample holds one count of this clonotype. The rearrangement joins TRBV7-2 to TRBJ2-5, with 11 bases that match TRBD1. Unmatched junction bases numbered 9, after V lost 5 bases and J lost 1 base. Looked up from germline, CDR1 is SGHTA and CDR2 is FQGNSA. There are 17 residues in the CDR3. The CDR3 sequence is CASSRGDRGSFQETQYF. CDR3 nucleotides: TGTGCCAGCAGCCGAGGGGACAGGGGGAGTTTCCAAGAGACCCAGTACTTC.

The CDR3 region has the DNA TGTGCCACCCGACAGGGTTCAGAGGAGACCCAGTACTTC. This gives the protein CATRQGSEETQYF. This chain connects TRBV2 to TRBJ2-5, with TRBD1 identical over 7 bases. The length of the CDR3 is 13 residues. V gave up 10 bases and J gave up 5 bases; unmatched junction bases: 10. Germline values: CDR1 SNHLY, CDR2 FYNNEI.

As concerns this clonotype: The CDR3 does not close with the conserved phenylalanine or tryptophan, likely indicating a read error. The CDR3 nucleotides are TGCAGTGCTAGCACGGTGTCCGGAAAGACCCAGTACTTA. This encodes CSASTVSGKTQYL. The chain couples TRBV20-1 to TRBJ2-5; D gene ambiguous. CDR1 is DFQATT, CDR2 SNEGSKA, per germline (reference sequence). Trimming cost V 3 bases and J 6 bases, with 14 bases left between them. The CDR3 totals 13 residues.

The V call is TRBV5-6, the J call TRBJ2-7, with D possibly being TRBD2 (6 bases). Germline-derived CDR1 and CDR2 are SGHDT and YYEEEE. V was shortened by 6 bases and J by 2 bases, with 24 bases between the two germline ends. The CDR3 totals 17 residues. CDR3 amino acids: CASTSLRRDPLTYEQYF. CDR3 nucleotide sequence: TGTGCCAGCACCTCGTTGAGGAGGGACCCGCTTACCTACGAGCAGTACTTC.

The rearrangement joins TRBV28 to TRBJ2-5; D possibly corresponds to TRBD2 (5 bases). The end of the DNA aligns better with TRBJ2-7, so the J call may be wrong. This CDR3 contains 13 residues. Germline V lookup: CDR1 MDHEN, CDR2 SYDVKM. The DNA of the CDR3 is TGTGCCAGCAGCTTCACTAGTCAAGGCGAGCAGTACTTC. Protein sequence: CASSFTSQGEQYF.

This clonotype was seen a few times. The chain employs TRBV25-1 and TRBJ1-6; D gene unclear. This CDR3 contains 13 residues. V was shortened by 10 bases and J by 5 bases, with 12 bases between the two germline ends. Germline V lookup: CDR1 MGHDK, CDR2 SYGVNS. The CDR3 is CATRVFDNSPLHF. In DNA, the CDR3 is TGTGCCACCCGGGTCTTCGATAATTCACCCCTCCACTTT.

V is TRBV15 and J is TRBJ2-5; maybe TRBD2 (6 bases). CDR3 length equals 15 residues. In germline, CDR1 is LNHNV, CDR2 YYDKDF (reference sequence). Trimming stripped 1 base from V and 3 bases from J, with 12 bases between. CDR3 residues: CATSRGGDGEETQYF. CDR3 DNA sequence: TGTGCCACCAGCAGAGGGGGGGACGGTGAAGAGACCCAGTACTTC.

This clonotype was counted a single time. This may be a read error, as it is one base from a much larger clone. The genes are TRBV5-1 and TRBJ2-1, with TRBD2 matching over 15 bases. This CDR3 contains 16 residues. Per the germline V gene, CDR1 is SGHRS and CDR2 is YFSETQ. CDR3 sequence (DNA): TGCGCCAGCAGCTGGACTAGCGGGGGGGCCTACAATGAGCGGTTCTTC. Its protein is CASSWTSGGAYNERFF.

V is TRBV14 and J is TRBJ2-3; the match to TRBD2 covers 8 bases. This CDR3 is 16 amino acids long. Losses at the gene ends were 2 bases for V and 1 base for J; bases not matched to a gene: 5. Germline lookup yields CDR1 SGHDN and CDR2 FVKESK. The CDR3 is CASSQLSGLGTDTQYF. In DNA, the CDR3 is TGTGCCAGCAGCCAACTATCGGGACTAGGCACAGATACGCAGTATTTT.

This clonotype showed up many times. The V gene is TRBV27, the J gene TRBJ2-3, with a possible D match to TRBD1 (6 bases). The CDR3 sequence is 13 residues long. Germline assignment: CDR1 MNHEY and CDR2 SMNVEV (reference sequence). The V end lost 6 bases, the J end lost 4 bases, and 11 bases lay between the germline ends. For the CDR3, the DNA is TGTGCCAGCAGCTTCAGGGGTGCAGATACGCAGTATTTT. Translating gives CASSFRGADTQYF.

The chain has TRBV6-5 and TRBJ2-3; TRBD1 matches at 8 bases. The CDR3 length is 17 residues. Germline V gene sequence: CDR1 MNHEY, CDR2 SVGAGI. The J segment lost 4 bases and the V segment lost 2 bases, leaving 11 bases of the junction unmatched. CDR3 region: CASSYPTRTGSPDTQYF. CDR3 DNA: TGTGCCAGCAGTTACCCGACCAGGACAGGGTCCCCAGATACGCAGTATTTT.

This clonotype was observed a handful of times. The chain combines TRBV7-2 with TRBJ2-7; 9 bases are shared with TRBD1. The J call is in doubt because the DNA end fits TRBJ2-5 better. The CDR3 runs 15 residues. From germline, CDR1 is SGHTA and CDR2 FQGNSA. The DNA for the CDR3 is TGTGCCAGCAGCTCAACAGGGGGCGTTGGGAAGACCCAGTACTTC. Its translation is CASSSTGGVGKTQYF.

As DNA, the CDR3 is TGTGCCAGCAGCCAAGTCTTAGCTATCTGGGAGCAGTACTTC. As protein: CASSQVLAIWEQYF. The chain combines TRBV3-1 with TRBJ2-5; possibly TRBD2 for D (5 bases). Germline V lookup: CDR1 LGHDT, CDR2 YNNKEL (reference sequence). Trimming stripped 1 base from V and 11 bases from J, with 17 bases between. The CDR3 is 14 amino acids.

This sequence joins TRBV28 and TRBJ2-7, with D perhaps matching TRBD2 (6 bases). The tail of the sequence fits TRBJ2-5 better, so the J call may be wrong. This CDR3 has 13 residues. Germline assignment: CDR1 MDHEN and CDR2 SYDVKM. The CDR3 region has the DNA TGTGCCAGCACTCGGGGACTCCAAGAGACCCAGTACTTC. Residues: CASTRGLQETQYF.

Written as DNA, the CDR3 is TGCAGCGTAGCGGTAGCTAACTATGGCTACACCTTC. Its protein is CSVAVANYGYTF. The chain links TRBV29-1 to TRBJ1-2; D not certain. V lost 6 bases and J 0 bases, leaving 8 bases between the germline ends. Germline V CDR1 and CDR2: SQVTM, ANQGSEA. The CDR3 loop spans 12 amino acids.

This clonotype has only a few counts. The V gene is TRBV3-1, the J gene TRBJ2-5, with 12 positions matching TRBD2. The germline V gene has CDR1 LGHDT and CDR2 YNNKEL (reference sequence). The CDR3 runs 16 residues. The ends lost 4 bases at V and 5 bases at J; junction bases unmatched: 8. This chain's CDR3 is CASSRASGGAFETQYF. For the CDR3, the DNA is TGTGCCAGCAGCCGGGCTAGCGGGGGGGCCTTTGAGACCCAGTACTTC.

The chain joins TRBV6-1 to TRBJ2-1; the D is unclear. Germline V gives CDR1 MNHNS, CDR2 SASEGT. V shed 6 bases and J shed 3 bases, with 18 bases lying between them. This CDR3 has 16 amino acids. This CDR3 reads CASSKGMGFGYNEQFF. The CDR3 DNA reads TGTGCCAGCAGCAAAGGGATGGGCTTTGGCTACAATGAGCAGTTCTTC.

This sequence joins TRBV21-1 and TRBJ2-7. TRBV21-1 is classified as a pseudogene. The CDR3 consists of 14 residues. Here the CDR3 reads CASSTYRASYEQYF. CDR3 bases: TGTGCCAGCAGCACTTACAGGGCTTCCTACGAGCAGTACTTC.

The chain is built from TRBV20-1 and TRBJ1-1, with D possibly TRBD1 on 6 matching bases. Per the germline V gene, CDR1 is DFQATT and CDR2 is SNEGSKA (reference sequence). Trimming removed 4 bases at V and 1 base at J, with 7 bases between. The CDR3 has 12 residues. In DNA, the CDR3 is TGCAGTGCTACCAGGGGGAACACTGAAGCTTTCTTT. Translated: CSATRGNTEAFF.

The V gene is TRBV29-1, the J gene TRBJ2-7; D ambiguous. The DNA end is a closer match to TRBJ2-5, so the J assignment may be wrong. The germline gives CDR1 SQVTM, CDR2 ANQGSEA. The CDR3 extends over 14 amino acids. The CDR3 loop is CSVEDSVEVETQYF. In nucleotides, the CDR3 is TGCAGCGTTGAAGATTCTGTCGAAGTTGAGACCCAGTACTTC.

This clonotype was observed a few times. The chain uses TRBV7-2 and TRBJ2-5, with a possible D match to TRBD1 (6 bases). Germline CDR1 is SGHTA and CDR2 is FQGNSA. The CDR3 has 17 residues. V was pared by 2 bases and J by 7 bases, with 23 bases between. The CDR3 sequence: CASSLNSRGQGIVTQYF. CDR3 in DNA: TGTGCCAGCAGCTTAAACTCTCGGGGTCAGGGGATTGTGACCCAGTACTTC.

The V call is TRBV5-1, the J call TRBJ2-3; 7 bases are shared with TRBD2. Germline values: CDR1 SGHRS, CDR2 YFSETQ. The V gene end was trimmed by 7 bases and the J gene end by 2 bases; junction bases not matched to a gene: 7. This CDR3 is built from 14 residues. CDR3 DNA: TGCGCCAGCCGGAAGAGCGGGGCCACAGATACGCAGTATTTT. Translation: CASRKSGATDTQYF.

This clonotype was observed once. The V and J genes are TRBV20-1 and TRBJ2-7; 10 bases fit TRBD1. CDR3 length: 13 amino acids. Losses at the gene ends were 3 bases for V and 4 bases for J; bases not matched to a gene: 3. Germline assignment: CDR1 DFQATT and CDR2 SNEGSKA (reference sequence). In DNA, the CDR3 is TGCAGTGCTAGCAGGACAGGGGGATACGAGCAGTACTTC. This sequence encodes CSASRTGGYEQYF.

The chain couples TRBV14 to TRBJ2-1; the match to TRBD1 covers 7 bases. This CDR3 has 16 amino acids. Germline V gene sequence: CDR1 SGHDN, CDR2 FVKESK. J lost 2 bases, V lost 0 bases, and 4 bases had no gene match. The CDR3 sequence: CASSQDWGQTYNEQFF. The CDR3 DNA follows: TGTGCCAGCAGCCAAGATTGGGGACAGACCTACAATGAGCAGTTCTTC.

CDR3 DNA sequence: TGTGCCAGCAGTTCGATAACTAATCAGCCCCAGCATTTT. Amino acid sequence: CASSSITNQPQHF. V and J are TRBV12-3 or TRBV12-4 and TRBJ1-5; no definite D call. The germline V and J ends were trimmed by 4 bases and 4 bases, with 8 bases remaining between them. The CDR3 runs 13 residues.

This clonotype appeared many times. CDR3 coding DNA: TGCAGCGTAAGAATACTAGGCCAAGCAGGGGAGCAGTACTTC. Translating it yields CSVRILGQAGEQYF. This sequence joins TRBV29-1 and TRBJ2-7, with D perhaps being TRBD1 or TRBD2 (5 bases each). This CDR3 contains 14 residues. Trimming took 6 bases from V and 7 from J, leaving 22 bases between them. Germline-derived CDR1 and CDR2 are SQVTM and ANQGSEA.

The rearrangement links TRBV6-6 to TRBJ2-1; D gene unclear. Germline V lookup: CDR1 MNHNY, CDR2 SVGAGI (reference sequence). This CDR3 region has 14 residues. Trimming shortened V by 5 bases and J by 4 bases, and 12 bases separated the two germline ends. CDR3 nucleotide sequence: TGTGCCAGCAGTCCCGAGGATACGTACAATGAGCAGTTCTTC. Its translation is CASSPEDTYNEQFF.

This chain links TRBV12-3 or TRBV12-4 with TRBJ2-2, with D possibly being TRBD1 (5 bases). Trimming shortened V by 11 bases and J by 2 bases, and 15 bases separated the two germline ends. The CDR3 contains 14 residues. The CDR3 nucleotides are TGTGCCTCGGAGCCCAGGGATAACACCGGGGAGCTGTTTTTT. Translating it yields CASEPRDNTGELFF.